This is a list of T cell receptor beta chains from one sample in a study of shared clonotypes between healthy human individuals. Profiled with immunoSEQ multiplex PCR; TCRdb holds only in-frame clones, not every one. The table shows hundreds of thousands of clones, with roughly three quarters occurring only once. The sample consisted of PBMCs. These receptors came from a woman aged 40 to 50 in good health. Some clones in this sample may be carry-over from other donors' samples. CDR3s include the opening cysteine and the closing phenylalanine or tryptophan. The D gene is left open where the match is weak.

TRBV30 | NA | CAWSGAASYNEQFF
TRBV5-1 | NA | CASSLDAGDGAFF
TRBV18 | NA | CASSTRSDVKFF
TRBV18 | NA | CASSPGGNTEAFF
TRBV9 | NA | CASSGQGLVETQYF
TRBV25-1 | TRBD2 | CASVAGVSYNEQFF
TRBV6-1 | TRBD1 | CASSEWGQGSYEQYF
TRBV7-7 | TRBD2 | CARRVAGFDEQFF
TRBV5-1 | TRBD1 | CASRQGAGNTIYF
TRBV7-6 | TRBD1 | CASSPAQGAGNTF
TRBV9 | NA | CASSVDGGTYNEQFF
TRBV19 | TRBD1 | CASGEGAGGNTIYF
TRBV28 | NA | CASTGAVDGANVLTF
TRBV5-1 | TRBD2 | CASSLRLAHNEQFF
TRBV29-1 | NA | CSVGSGTDYYGYTF
TRBV27 | TRBD2 | CASNLAGSGETQYF
TRBV28 | TRBD1 | CASSYIPRTGGLHTGELFF
TRBV7-2 | NA | CASRRLNADTQYF
TRBV30 | NA | CAWSVGTGNTIYF
TRBV30 | NA | CAWSVHGTAFF
TRBV7-9 | NA | CASSRAGRGDTGELFF
TRBV27 | TRBD2 | CASSPSGRPYNEQFF
TRBV2 | NA | CATGSSGANVLTF